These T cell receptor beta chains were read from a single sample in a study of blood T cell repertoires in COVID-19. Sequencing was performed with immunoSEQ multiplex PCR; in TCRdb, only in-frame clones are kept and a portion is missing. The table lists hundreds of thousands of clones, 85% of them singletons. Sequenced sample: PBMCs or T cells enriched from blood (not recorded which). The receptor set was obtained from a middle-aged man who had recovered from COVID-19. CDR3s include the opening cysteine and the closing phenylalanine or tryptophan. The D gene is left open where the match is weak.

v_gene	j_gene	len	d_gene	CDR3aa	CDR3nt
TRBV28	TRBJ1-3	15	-	CASSFGGQDLNTIYF	TGTGCCAGCAGTTTCGGTGGCCAGGACTTAAACACCATATATTTT
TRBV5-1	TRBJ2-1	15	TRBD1	CASSPDRALANEQFF	TGCGCCAGCAGCCCAGACAGGGCTCTGGCGAATGAGCAGTTCTTC
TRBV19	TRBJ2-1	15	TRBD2	CASSITSGPYNEQFF	TGTGCCAGTAGTATTACTAGCGGACCCTACAATGAGCAGTTCTTC
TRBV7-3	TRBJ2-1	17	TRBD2	CASSLSPAGVTYNEQFF	TGTGCCAGCAGCTTAAGTCCAGCGGGGGTTACCTACAATGAGCAGTTCTTC
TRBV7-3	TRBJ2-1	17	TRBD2	CASSLMSLAGGYNEQFF	TGTGCCAGCAGCTTAATGAGTCTAGCGGGAGGATACAATGAGCAGTTCTTC
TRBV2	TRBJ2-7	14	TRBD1	CASRPTGGMYEQYF	TGTGCCAGCAGACCGACAGGGGGAATGTACGAGCAGTACTTC
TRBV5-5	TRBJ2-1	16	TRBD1	CASRTFGTGGYNEQFF	TGTGCCAGCAGAACTTTCGGGACAGGGGGTTACAATGAGCAGTTCTTC
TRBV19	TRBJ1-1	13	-	CASSISGYTEAFF	TGTGCCAGTAGTATCTCGGGGTACACTGAAGCTTTCTTT
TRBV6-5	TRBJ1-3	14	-	CASSYTGSGNTIYF	TGTGCCAGCAGTTATACAGGTTCTGGAAACACCATATATTTT
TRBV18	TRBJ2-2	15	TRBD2	CASSPGTSHTGELFF	TGTGCCAGCTCACCCGGGACTAGTCACACCGGGGAGCTGTTTTTT